The 12 T cell receptor beta chains in this list originate from one sample, sequenced in a study of blood T cell repertoires in COVID-19. Here immunoSEQ multiplex PCR was the method, and the copy in TCRdb shows in-frame clones only, minus some. The data hold about 400,000 clones, with roughly 87% observed a single time. Sequencing was performed on PBMCs or T cells enriched from blood (not recorded which). The receptors come from a woman aged 40-49 years with acute COVID-19.

The J gene is TRBJ2-7, the V gene TRBV20-1; a weak D match, TRBD1 (6 bases). V dropped 3 bases and J dropped 2 bases, with 14 bases sitting between them. The CDR3 sequence is 14 residues long. Germline loops: CDR1 DFQATT, CDR2 SNEGSKA (reference sequence). The CDR3 nucleotides are TGCAGTGCTAGTGGCAGGGGCGTCACCTACGAGCAGTACTTC. Protein: CSASGRGVTYEQYF.

The CDR3 protein is CASTNGQTWRGYTF. CDR3 nucleotides: TGTGCCAGCACCAACGGACAGACATGGCGTGGCTACACCTTC. This rearrangement joins TRBV2 to TRBJ1-2; TRBD1 is a possible D gene (6 bases). The CDR3 spans 14 residues. Germline CDR1 is SNHLY and CDR2 is FYNNEI. Between the trimmed V and J ends, which lost 7 bases and 7 bases, there was a span of 19 bases.

This chain joins TRBV19 and TRBJ2-7, with D perhaps TRBD1 (6 bases). The CDR3 is 14 residues long. CDR1 is LNHDA and CDR2 is SQIVND in the germline V gene (reference sequence). Deletions cut 6 bases from V and 4 bases from J, with 16 bases between. The CDR3 DNA follows: TGTGCCAGTAGCCCCGACGGGACATCTTACGAGCAGTACTTC. Amino acid sequence: CASSPDGTSYEQYF.

With regard to this clone: Compared with germline, one end of the junction differs, possibly owing to a read error. The V and J genes are TRBV30 and TRBJ1-2; D unclear. The CDR3 sequence is 12 residues long. Germline CDR1 reads GTSNPN; CDR2 reads SVGIG (reference sequence). The chain's CDR3 is CAWSGLGPGLAF. The CDR3 DNA follows: TGTGCCTGGAGTGGACTTGGCCCCGGCTTGGCCTTC.

In DNA, the CDR3 is TGTGCCAGCTCACCGTTACGGACAGTCGAAGAAAAACTGTTTTTT. This sequence encodes CASSPLRTVEEKLFF. The rearrangement uses TRBV18 and TRBJ1-4; perhaps TRBD1 as D (6 bases). This CDR3 contains 15 residues. The V and J ends lost 3 bases and 8 bases respectively, with 16 bases between them. From germline, CDR1 is KGHSH and CDR2 LQKENI.

Written as DNA, the CDR3 is TGCAGTGCTAGTGCCCCCAGGGGGGCTCAGCCCCAGCATTTT. It codes for CSASAPRGAQPQHF. The chain is built from TRBV20-1 and TRBJ1-5; 7 bases are a match to TRBD1. CDR3 size: 14 residues. Trimming at V came to 3 bases and at J to 6 bases, leaving 8 bases not matched to a gene. Germline V lookup: CDR1 DFQATT, CDR2 SNEGSKA (reference sequence).

This chain uses TRBV6-5 with TRBJ1-2, with D hard to call. This CDR3 contains 14 residues. Germline V gives CDR1 MNHEY, CDR2 SVGAGI. V shed 7 bases and J shed 7 bases, with 19 bases lying between them. This CDR3 is CASTISRVYPGYTF. The DNA of the CDR3 is TGTGCCAGCACCATATCTCGGGTTTATCCTGGCTACACCTTC.

The rearrangement uses TRBV2 and TRBJ1-1; TRBD1 matches 10 bases. The CDR3 contains 15 residues. Germline loops: CDR1 SNHLY, CDR2 FYNNEI. J was trimmed by 6 bases and V by 7 bases; bases with no gene match: 11. The CDR3 DNA is TGTGCCAGCATAAGGACAGGGGGGAGTATACCTGAAGCTTTCTTT. This codes for CASIRTGGSIPEAFF.

The J gene is TRBJ1-6, the V gene TRBV27; D might be TRBD1 (5 bases). Germline CDR1 MNHEY, CDR2 SMNVEV (reference sequence). The CDR3 is made up of 15 amino acids. V dropped 8 bases and J dropped 9 bases, with 20 bases sitting between them. CDR3 in DNA: TGTGCCAGCCAACCCGCGGGGACCGTTTTTTCACCCCTCCACTTT. It specifies CASQPAGTVFSPLHF.

The chain recombines TRBV12-3 or TRBV12-4 with TRBJ1-2; weak D call: TRBD1 (6 bases). The CDR3 extends over 13 amino acids. Trimming cost V 3 bases and J 4 bases, with 9 bases left between them. The CDR3 bases are TGTGCCAGCAGTTTCGGGGGGCCCTATGGCTACACCTTC. This sequence encodes CASSFGGPYGYTF.

This chain links TRBV12-3 or TRBV12-4 with TRBJ1-2, with D perhaps matching TRBD1 (6 bases). There are 13 residues in the CDR3. With 10 bases removed from V and 6 bases from J, the gap between germline ends came to 18 bases. The chain's CDR3 is CATRQGGVNGYTF. As DNA, the CDR3 is TGTGCCACCCGACAAGGGGGGGTGAATGGCTACACCTTC.

The chain uses TRBV19 and TRBJ1-3; D not certain. The CDR3 sequence is 13 residues long. The germline V gene has CDR1 LNHDA and CDR2 SQIVND (reference sequence). V was shortened by 5 bases and J by 9 bases, with 14 bases between the two germline ends. CDR3 sequence reads: CASSVEPGATIYF. The CDR3 DNA sequence: TGTGCCAGTAGTGTTGAACCGGGAGCCACCATATATTTT.